The present TCR beta chain was sequenced within a study of blood T cell repertoires in COVID-19. Turning to the study itself: Spain, Italy and the United States supplied samples that represented acute and convalescent COVID-19.

Assay used: immunoSEQ multiplex PCR; TCRdb lists only in-frame clones, some missing. The profile covers about 150,000 clones, with about 85% appearing a single time and roughly 4% taken by the ten largest. The V gene's germline CDR1 is SGHRS and CDR2 YFSETQ. Trimming shortened V by 3 bases and J by 3 bases, and 9 bases separated the two germline ends. CDR3 length: 13 amino acids. The origin of this receptor is a woman in her sixties or seventies with active or convalescent COVID-19. Material for sequencing was peripheral blood. The chain carries TRBV5-1 and TRBJ1-2; tentatively, D is TRBD1 (6 bases). DNA for the CDR3: TGCGCCAGCAGCTACGGACAGTACTATGGCTACACCTTC. It encodes CASSYGQYYGYTF.